Listed below are T cell receptor beta chains from one sample, sequenced in a study of T cells in Graves' hyperthyroidism and ophthalmopathy. Each CDR3 protein is one row after TCRdb ran MiXCR on the multiplex PCR reads. This table has hundreds of thousands of distinct CDR3 sequences, 38% appearing once. The material sequenced was blood. The receptors stem from a man younger than 35 with Graves' hyperthyroidism. Both conserved end residues are part of each CDR3. D genes are given only for firm matches. Some rows have no size entry. The others give once, few or many, or a class for an expanded clone.

D gene,J gene,clone size,V gene,CDR3 protein,CDR3 DNA
TRBD2,TRBJ2-5,few,TRBV6-1,CASTPLADQETQYF,TGTGCCAGCACTCCACTAGCGGACCAAGAGACCCAGTACTTC
TRBD1,TRBJ2-7,NA,TRBV20-1,CSARDRTGQTYEQYF,TGCAGTGCTAGAGATAGGACAGGCCAGACCTACGAGCAGTACTTC
TRBD2,TRBJ2-7,NA,TRBV10-3,CAINGGGAYEQYF,TGTGCCATCAATGGGGGGGGGGCCTACGAGCAGTACTTC
NA,TRBJ2-6,once,TRBV29-1,CSSFLFSGANVLTF,TGCAGCAGTTTCCTCTTCAGTGGGGCCAACGTCCTGACTTTC
NA,TRBJ2-3,few,TRBV7-7,CASSPQGSDTQYF,TGTGCTAGCAGCCCACAGGGTTCAGATACGCAGTATTTT
TRBD1,TRBJ2-5,NA,TRBV7-9,CASRDRSETQYF,TGTGCCAGTAGGGACAGGTCCGAGACCCAGTACTTC
TRBD2,TRBJ2-5,many,TRBV7-6,CASSPRTSGKETQYF,TGTGCCAGCAGCCCTAGGACTAGCGGGAAAGAGACCCAGTACTTC
NA,TRBJ1-3,many,TRBV29-1,CSVQKEGPDSGNTIYF,TGCAGCGTCCAAAAGGAGGGCCCTGACTCTGGAAACACCATATATTTT
NA,TRBJ1-1,few,TRBV7-9,CASSQQGVGKNTEAFF,TGTGCCAGCAGCCAACAGGGCGTGGGGAAGAACACTGAAGCTTTCTTT
NA,TRBJ2-5,once,TRBV7-9,CASGGRSGGETQYF,TGTGCCAGCGGGGGAAGATCCGGGGGAGAGACCCAGTACTTC
NA,TRBJ1-4,NA,TRBV7-9,CASSPPPGEKLFF,TGTGCCAGCAGCCCCCCCCCAGGCGAAAAACTGTTTTTT
TRBD1,TRBJ1-6,NA,TRBV7-3,CASSPQDRGSSPLHF,TGTGCCAGCAGCCCACAGGACAGGGGGAGTTCACCCCTCCACTTT
TRBD1,TRBJ2-2,NA,TRBV5-1,CASSSDTGVPGELFF,TGCGCCAGCAGCTCGGATACAGGGGTTCCCGGGGAGCTGTTTTTT
TRBD1,TRBJ1-1,NA,TRBV9,CASSQMGQLITEAFF,TGTGCCAGCAGCCAAATGGGACAGTTAATAACTGAAGCTTTCTTT
NA,TRBJ1-1,few,TRBV7-2,CASSPGYPEAFF,TGTGCCAGCAGCCCGGGGTACCCCGAAGCTTTCTTT
TRBD1,TRBJ2-6,NA,TRBV29-1,CSASGTGAYVLTF,TGCAGCGCGTCCGGGACAGGGGCTTACGTCCTGACTTTC
NA,TRBJ2-7,many,TRBV20-1,CSAGRRGHEQYF,TGCAGTGCTGGAAGGAGGGGGCACGAGCAGTACTTC
TRBD1,TRBJ1-5,many,TRBV2,CASRTGPSNQPQHF,TGTGCTAGCAGGACAGGGCCAAGCAATCAGCCCCAGCATTTT
NA,TRBJ2-5,NA,TRBV5-1,CASSQLSGRETQYF,TGCGCCAGCAGCCAATTGTCCGGGCGGGAGACCCAGTACTTC
NA,TRBJ2-7,many,TRBV7-9,CASSTGGGYEQYF,TGTGCCAGCAGCACAGGGGGGGGCTACGAGCAGTACTTC
TRBD1,TRBJ1-2,NA,TRBV5-1,CASSWGTVYYGYTF,TGCGCCAGCAGCTGGGGGACAGTGTACTATGGCTACACCTTC
NA,TRBJ2-7,NA,TRBV24-1,CAASDSYEQYF,TGTGCCGCCAGTGACTCTTACGAGCAGTACTTC
NA,TRBJ2-7,few,TRBV20-1,CSASEESSYEQYF,TGCAGTGCTAGTGAGGAGAGCTCCTACGAGCAGTACTTC
NA,TRBJ1-5,few,TRBV7-2,CASSQEQTSNQPQHF,TGTGCCAGCAGCCAAGAACAGACAAGCAATCAGCCCCAGCATTTT
NA,TRBJ1-1,few,TRBV5-1,CASSFFANTEAFF,TGCGCCAGCAGCTTTTTCGCGAACACTGAAGCTTTCTTT
NA,TRBJ2-7,few,TRBV12-3/TRBV12-4,CASTSGVEQYF,TGTGCCAGCACTTCCGGGGTTGAGCAGTACTTC
NA,TRBJ2-7,NA,TRBV24-1,CASSVGFGYERYF,TGTGCCAGCAGTGTGGGTTTCGGCTACGAGCGGTACTTC
NA,TRBJ2-5,many,TRBV4-2,CASSVTADNQETQYF,TGTGCCAGCAGCGTGACAGCGGACAACCAAGAGACCCAGTACTTC
NA,TRBJ1-1,few,TRBV19,CASTAPAEMNTEAFF,TGTGCCAGTACCGCGCCCGCGGAAATGAACACTGAAGCTTTCTTT
TRBD1,TRBJ1-1,few,TRBV5-1,CASSFQGTALTEVAFF,TGCGCCAGCAGCTTCCAAGGGACAGCCCTGACCGAGGTGGCTTTCTTT
NA,TRBJ1-2,NA,TRBV3-1,CASSHGGYNYGYTF,TGTGCCAGCAGCCATGGGGGATATAACTATGGCTACACCTTC
NA,TRBJ1-4,once,TRBV7-9,CASSFSPTRLPEKLFF,TGTGCCAGCAGTTTCAGCCCGACGCGTCTGCCTGAAAAACTGTTTTTT
NA,TRBJ2-7,many,TRBV10-3,CAIGGLAASREQYF,TGTGCCATCGGGGGGCTAGCGGCCAGCCGAGAGCAGTACTTC
NA,TRBJ1-5,few,TRBV29-1,CSVSPAGRGNQPQHF,TGCAGCGTTTCCCCCGCGGGCAGGGGTAATCAGCCCCAGCATTTT
NA,TRBJ2-2,few,TRBV7-6,CASSSLRGLNTGELFF,TGTGCCAGCAGCTCCTTACGGGGATTGAACACCGGGGAGCTGTTTTTT
NA,TRBJ1-2,NA,TRBV5-4,CASTEITRANYGYTF,TGTGCCAGCACCGAAATCACCAGGGCTAACTATGGCTACACCTTC
TRBD1,TRBJ1-6,few,TRBV30,CAWSGTGGSNSPLHF,TGTGCCTGGAGTGGCACAGGGGGCTCCAATTCACCCCTCCACTTT
TRBD1,TRBJ2-2,NA,TRBV10-3,CASNQGANTGELFF,TGTGCCAGCAACCAGGGGGCTAACACCGGGGAGCTGTTTTTT
NA,TRBJ2-2,NA,TRBV11-1,CASNALWGNTGELFF,TGTGCCAGCAACGCGTTGTGGGGGAACACCGGGGAGCTGTTTTTT
NA,TRBJ1-6,many,TRBV20-1,CSARDRAVGSSPLHF,TGCAGTGCTAGAGATCGGGCAGTCGGTAGTTCACCCCTCCACTTT
NA,TRBJ1-5,NA,TRBV12-3/TRBV12-4,CATRQADQPQHF,TGTGCCACCCGACAGGCTGATCAGCCCCAGCATTTT
NA,TRBJ2-5,NA,TRBV2,CASTPIRGETQYF,TGTGCCAGCACCCCAATTAGGGGAGAGACCCAGTACTTC
NA,TRBJ2-7,NA,TRBV20-1,CSARPFDLDYEQYF,TGCAGTGCTAGGCCCTTTGACCTGGACTACGAGCAGTACTTC
NA,TRBJ2-6,many,TRBV5-1,CASSLGAYSGANVLTF,TGCGCCAGCAGCTTGGGAGCCTACTCTGGGGCCAACGTCCTGACTTTC
TRBD1,TRBJ2-7,NA,TRBV7-9,CASSFQSDRVEEQYF,TGTGCCAGCAGCTTCCAATCGGACAGGGTCGAGGAGCAGTACTTC
TRBD1,TRBJ1-5,many,TRBV6-6,CATRGTGDQPQHF,TGTGCCACCCGGGGGACAGGGGATCAGCCCCAGCATTTT
TRBD1,TRBJ1-4,NA,TRBV6-1,CASSEYRGQNEKLFF,TGTGCCAGCAGTGAATACAGGGGGCAGAATGAAAAACTGTTTTTT
NA,TRBJ1-5,NA,TRBV7-2,CASSLAGGAVEQPQHF,TGTGCCAGCAGCTTAGCCGGGGGGGCTGTCGAACAGCCCCAGCATTTT
TRBD1,TRBJ2-6,NA,TRBV12-3/TRBV12-4,CASSLDRGNSGANVLTF,TGTGCCAGCAGTTTGGACAGGGGAAATTCTGGGGCCAACGTCCTGACTTTC
NA,TRBJ2-7,many,TRBV6-5,CASSYAGAYEQYF,TGTGCCAGCAGTTACGCAGGGGCCTACGAGCAGTACTTC
TRBD2,TRBJ2-3,few,TRBV25-1,CASSGAREGTQYF,TGTGCCAGCAGTGGGGCCCGGGAGGGTACGCAGTATTTT
NA,TRBJ2-7,NA,TRBV20-1,CSARDLAGNSYEQYF,TGCAGTGCTAGGGACTTAGCAGGCAACTCCTACGAGCAGTACTTC
NA,TRBJ2-5,few,TRBV7-2,CASSPGHLQETQYF,TGTGCCAGCAGCCCGGGCCACCTTCAAGAGACCCAGTACTTC
NA,TRBJ1-3,many,TRBV20-1,CSVPDRSGNTIYF,TGCAGTGTCCCGGACCGCTCTGGAAACACCATATATTTT
NA,TRBJ1-4,few,TRBV13,CASSSLGSATNEKLFF,TGTGCCAGCAGCTCCCTGGGCAGCGCAACTAATGAAAAACTGTTTTTT